This TCR beta chain was recovered during a study of blood T cell repertoires in COVID-19. The protocol was immunoSEQ multiplex PCR, while the TCRdb copy is restricted to in-frame clones and leaves out a portion. The sample contains about 200,000 clones, about four fifths of which appear only once. Germline V gene sequence: CDR1 MNHEY, CDR2 SVGAGI. Unmatched junction bases numbered 2, after V lost 6 bases and J lost 5 bases. The CDR3 is made up of 12 amino acids. Comments on this clone: Other DNA sequences within the sample encode an identical CDR3.

The source of this sequence is a woman aged 30 to 39 who had been exposed to COVID-19. Sequencing input: PBMCs or T cells enriched from blood (not recorded which). The chain combines TRBV6-5 with TRBJ1-1; 8 bases align to TRBD1. The CDR3 DNA reads TGTGCCAGCAGCCGGACAGGGACTGAAGCTTTCTTT. This sequence encodes CASSRTGTEAFF.